This TCR beta chain emerged from a study of graft-versus-host responses after intestinal transplantation (dated by TCRdb to 2020 to 2022). For context, the study as a whole: Recipients received multivisceral, liver-intestinal, or isolated intestinal transplants. Every recipient was given anti-thymocyte globulin induction, then maintenance tacrolimus and steroids for around three years. Bulk TCR-beta CDR3 sequencing was used to track graft-versus-host and host-versus-graft alloreactive T cell clones in the graft, circulation and bone marrow after intestinal transplantation. To identify alloreactive clones, pre-transplant mixed lymphocyte reaction products were sequenced and compared with unstimulated pre-transplant donor and recipient T cells. The cohort enrolled 24 intestinal transplant recipients including one retransplant, and a few patients lacking pretransplant specimens were excluded. A peak of at least 4% donor T cells among recipient peripheral blood mononuclear cells was the definition used for donor T cell macrochimerism. Rather than going through the commercial service, samples from three later patients were sequenced in-house on an Illumina MiSeq and processed with MiXCR. The research as a whole found: GvH clones turned up in recipient bone marrow, with some appearing earlier in ileal mucosa or blood, a pattern consistent with an intestinal mucosal origin. Patients with donor T cell macrochimerism had high GvH to HvG T cell clonal ratios in their allografts. Conclusions were limited by the relatively low number and heterogeneity of intestinal transplant patients. Early after transplant, peak levels of circulating GvH clones were found to be associated with declines in HvG clones.

Library preparation employed the immunoSEQ multiplex PCR assay. For most patients, genomic DNA was isolated with the Qiagen DNeasy Blood and Tissue Kit and shipped frozen to Adaptive Biotechnologies for TCR sequencing. For most patients, genomic DNA was subjected to high-throughput TCR-beta CDR3 sequencing by Adaptive Biotechnologies. Per the original workflow: Adaptive's ImmunoSEQ software was the source of the TCR sequencing data for 18 patients, while three other patients were processed with MiXCR and VDJtools. To correct CD4 versus CD8 sorting errors, any sequence found in both subsets at a frequency ratio below 5:1 was removed. CDR3 nucleotide sequences shared between donor and recipient were removed because their origin could not be assigned. Alloreactive clones required at least 2-fold expansion over unstimulated cells and minimum CFSE-low frequency of 0.002% (template counts) or 0.001% (read counts). Clones detected in sequenced pre-transplant spleen, lymph node, or MLR CFSE-low populations of the donor or recipient were defined as mappable. Cumulative frequency of alloreactive clones was calculated as a percentage of all sequences weighted by copy number. TCRdb carries this immuneACCESS record with in-frame sequences only. Its versions omit some clonotypes, under half of them owing to an unresolved V gene in the studies checked, with the rest unexplained. V and J calls and clone size are those listed in that table; D and trimming were worked out from the DNA. This sample has over 85,000 clones in its table, and 91% of those were observed once. The ten largest clones take up roughly 0.17% of the sample.

Reading the label with the study, this specimen's time point is: cells obtained before transplantation from donor or recipient. CD3+CD4+ and CD3+CD8+ populations were FACS-sorted from unstimulated pre-transplant donor and recipient cells taken from spleen or lymph nodes. This clone was seen just once. This receptor's antigen is unknown. Qualities for individual bases were not recorded, and no much larger clone is one base off. CDR1 MDHEN and CDR2 SYDVKM are derived from the germline V gene. Trimming leaves V shorter by 8 bases and J shorter by 6 bases, with the junction holding 10 bases beyond the gene matches. Including cysteine and phenylalanine, the CDR3 has 14 amino acids. Here the CDR3 DNA is all that survives: 42 bases in frame from base 1.

The receptor chain draws on TRBV28 and TRBJ1-5; 7 junctional bases match TRBD1. The sequences come from unstimulated CD4+ T cells sorted from spleen or lymph node cells, collected before transplant. The receptor was derived from a human donor who was the organ donor for an intestinal transplant. In nucleotides, the sequence is TGTGCCAGCGGCGCTCACCAGGGGGGTCAGCCCCAGCATTTT. Its protein product is CASGAHQGGQPQHF.